A selection of T cell receptor beta chains follows, all from one sample in a study of vaccination effects on CD4 cells after COVID-19. TCRdb's copy holds only in-frame clones and misses some; the assay was immunoSEQ multiplex PCR. The sample lists roughly 21,000 clones; 60% to 75% were seen once. The antigens of these receptors remain unknown. Sequenced here: CD4+ T cells from PBMCs cultured with HCoV-NL63 spike peptides, sampled before COVID-19 vaccination. The receptors were sampled from a human donor who received a COVID-19 vaccine. Both conserved end residues are part of each CDR3. A D gene is named only where the DNA matches it firmly. Not all rows give a size; the values are once, few, many and, for expanded clones, a class.

>TRBJ2-7|NA|TRBV13|NA
CASSQDYSYEQYF
TGTGCCAGCAGCCAAGATTACTCCTACGAGCAGTACTTC
>TRBJ2-3|TRBD2|TRBV5-1|NA
CASTRGAGGRTDTQYF
TGCGCCAGCACCCGGGGAGCGGGAGGGCGCACAGATACGCAGTATTTT
>TRBJ2-2|NA|TRBV2|once
CASSQTPGLLNTGELFF
TGTGCCAGCAGTCAGACTCCCGGACTATTGAACACCGGGGAGCTGTTTTTT
>TRBJ1-1|NA|TRBV7-9|NA
CASSLAPGGRVAEAFF
TGTGCCAGCAGCTTAGCCCCCGGGGGCAGGGTCGCTGAAGCTTTCTTT
>TRBJ1-1|NA|TRBV11-2|NA
CASSLTGPAAFF
TGTGCCAGCAGTCTAACAGGGCCGGCGGCTTTCTTT
>TRBJ1-4|NA|TRBV7-2|NA
CASSYRQGKLFF
TGTGCCAGCAGCTACCGCCAGGGAAAACTGTTTTTT
>TRBJ1-5|NA|TRBV7-9|NA
CASSLVAQPQHF
TGTGCCAGCAGCTTAGTTGCACAGCCCCAGCATTTT
>TRBJ1-3|TRBD1|TRBV7-9|NA
CASSLGTGRNTIYF
TGTGCCAGCAGCTTGGGGACAGGAAGAAACACCATATATTTT
>TRBJ1-4|TRBD1|TRBV2|NA
CASIGLRRAIQGAQRGVEKLFF
TGTGCCAGCATTGGTCTCCGACGAGCCATACAGGGGGCGCAGAGGGGTGTCGAAAAACTGTTTTTT
>TRBJ2-4|NA|TRBV3-1/TRBV3-2|NA
CASSQDGSGVSAKNIQYF
TGTGCCAGCAGCCAAGACGGGTCGGGGGTTTCAGCCAAAAACATTCAGTACTTC
>TRBJ2-7|TRBD2|TRBV9|few
CASSVDPLAGGYEQYF
TGTGCCAGCAGCGTAGACCCACTAGCGGGTGGCTACGAGCAGTACTTC
>TRBJ2-6|NA|TRBV28|NA
CASSWHSGANVLTF
TGTGCCAGCAGTTGGCACTCTGGGGCCAACGTCCTGACTTTC
>TRBJ1-2|TRBD1|TRBV18|NA
CASSPSTGSGRGYTF
TGTGCCAGCTCACCCTCGACAGGGAGCGGTCGCGGCTACACCTTC
>TRBJ1-1|NA|TRBV2|once
CASGSYTEAFF
TGTGCCAGCGGCTCCTACACTGAAGCTTTCTTT
>TRBJ2-2|NA|TRBV19|few
CASSTAGRTITGELFF
TGTGCCAGTAGTACCGCGGGACGGACTATCACCGGGGAGCTGTTTTTT
>TRBJ2-3|TRBD2|TRBV9|NA
CASSVERGAADTQYF
TGTGCCAGCAGCGTTGAGCGGGGGGCGGCAGATACGCAGTATTTT
>TRBJ1-3|NA|TRBV29-1|NA
CSVEDLHRAGVDTIYF
TGCAGCGTTGAAGATCTTCACAGGGCAGGGGTGGACACCATATATTTT
>TRBJ1-2|TRBD1|TRBV29-1|NA
CSAPRGNPNYGYTF
TGCAGCGCTCCCAGGGGGAACCCTAACTATGGCTACACCTTC
>TRBJ2-2|NA|TRBV5-4|NA
CASSLDQYGGSTGELFF
TGTGCCAGCAGCTTGGATCAATATGGGGGTAGCACCGGGGAGCTGTTTTTT
>TRBJ2-5|TRBD2|TRBV4-2|NA
CASSQEISGLAIQETQYF
TGTGCCAGCAGCCAAGAGATATCGGGACTAGCGATCCAAGAGACCCAGTACTTC
>TRBJ1-3|TRBD1|TRBV19|few
CASSTIMVRGQGAGNTIYF
TGTGCCAGTAGTACGATTATGGTCCGGGGACAGGGGGCTGGAAACACCATATATTTT
>TRBJ2-3|NA|TRBV29-1|NA
CSVGADTQYF
TGCAGCGTTGGGGCAGATACGCAGTATTTT
>TRBJ1-3|NA|TRBV5-1|NA
CASSLAHPISGNTIYF
TGCGCCAGCAGCTTGGCCCACCCAATCTCTGGAAACACCATATATTTT
>TRBJ1-6|NA|TRBV25-1|few
CASSPSNTRSSYNSPLHF
TGTGCCAGCAGTCCCTCAAATACCCGGAGCTCCTATAATTCACCCCTCCACTTT
>TRBJ1-6|NA|TRBV27|NA
CASSGAGHYNSPLHF
TGTGCCAGCAGTGGGGCAGGGCATTATAATTCACCCCTCCACTTT
>TRBJ1-1|TRBD1|TRBV2|few
CASSRPPQGPNTEAFF
TGTGCCAGCAGTAGACCCCCACAGGGGCCAAACACTGAAGCTTTCTTT
>TRBJ1-2|TRBD1|TRBV10-3|NA
CATADQGDSYGYTF
TGTGCCACCGCTGACCAGGGGGATAGCTATGGCTACACCTTC
>TRBJ1-3|NA|TRBV7-2|NA
CASSLGGRGNTIYF
TGTGCCAGCAGCTTAGGGGGCCGGGGAAACACCATATATTTT
>TRBJ2-1|NA|TRBV4-2|few
CASSRETGQNEQFF
TGTGCCAGCAGCCGTGAAACAGGACAGAATGAGCAGTTCTTC
>TRBJ2-3|NA|TRBV7-2|NA
CASSSPQVPSTDTQYF
TGTGCCAGCAGCTCTCCACAGGTACCTAGCACAGATACGCAGTATTTT
>TRBJ2-1|TRBD2|TRBV7-8|NA
CASSLTGGSPGYNEQFF
TGTGCCAGCAGCTTAACGGGCGGGAGTCCCGGATACAATGAGCAGTTCTTC
>TRBJ2-5|NA|TRBV5-5|NA
CASSLPPETQYF
TGTGCCAGCAGCTTGCCCCCCGAGACCCAGTACTTC
>TRBJ2-7|TRBD1|TRBV5-1|few
CASSPGQEYEQYF
TGCGCCAGCAGCCCGGGACAGGAGTACGAGCAGTACTTC
>TRBJ2-7|TRBD1|TRBV5-1|few
CASSPTGQAYEQYF
TGCGCCAGCAGCCCGACGGGACAGGCCTACGAGCAGTACTTC
>TRBJ2-3|NA|TRBV2|NA
CASSDLGIDTQYF
TGTGCCAGCAGTGATCTCGGGATTGATACGCAGTATTTT
>TRBJ2-5|NA|TRBV27|NA
CASSLSKGGRETQYF
TGTGCCAGCAGTTTATCCAAGGGGGGGAGAGAGACCCAGTACTTC
>TRBJ1-2|NA|TRBV4-2|NA
CASSQDLHSTTYGYTF
TGTGCCAGCAGCCAAGATCTCCACTCGACTACTTATGGCTACACCTTC